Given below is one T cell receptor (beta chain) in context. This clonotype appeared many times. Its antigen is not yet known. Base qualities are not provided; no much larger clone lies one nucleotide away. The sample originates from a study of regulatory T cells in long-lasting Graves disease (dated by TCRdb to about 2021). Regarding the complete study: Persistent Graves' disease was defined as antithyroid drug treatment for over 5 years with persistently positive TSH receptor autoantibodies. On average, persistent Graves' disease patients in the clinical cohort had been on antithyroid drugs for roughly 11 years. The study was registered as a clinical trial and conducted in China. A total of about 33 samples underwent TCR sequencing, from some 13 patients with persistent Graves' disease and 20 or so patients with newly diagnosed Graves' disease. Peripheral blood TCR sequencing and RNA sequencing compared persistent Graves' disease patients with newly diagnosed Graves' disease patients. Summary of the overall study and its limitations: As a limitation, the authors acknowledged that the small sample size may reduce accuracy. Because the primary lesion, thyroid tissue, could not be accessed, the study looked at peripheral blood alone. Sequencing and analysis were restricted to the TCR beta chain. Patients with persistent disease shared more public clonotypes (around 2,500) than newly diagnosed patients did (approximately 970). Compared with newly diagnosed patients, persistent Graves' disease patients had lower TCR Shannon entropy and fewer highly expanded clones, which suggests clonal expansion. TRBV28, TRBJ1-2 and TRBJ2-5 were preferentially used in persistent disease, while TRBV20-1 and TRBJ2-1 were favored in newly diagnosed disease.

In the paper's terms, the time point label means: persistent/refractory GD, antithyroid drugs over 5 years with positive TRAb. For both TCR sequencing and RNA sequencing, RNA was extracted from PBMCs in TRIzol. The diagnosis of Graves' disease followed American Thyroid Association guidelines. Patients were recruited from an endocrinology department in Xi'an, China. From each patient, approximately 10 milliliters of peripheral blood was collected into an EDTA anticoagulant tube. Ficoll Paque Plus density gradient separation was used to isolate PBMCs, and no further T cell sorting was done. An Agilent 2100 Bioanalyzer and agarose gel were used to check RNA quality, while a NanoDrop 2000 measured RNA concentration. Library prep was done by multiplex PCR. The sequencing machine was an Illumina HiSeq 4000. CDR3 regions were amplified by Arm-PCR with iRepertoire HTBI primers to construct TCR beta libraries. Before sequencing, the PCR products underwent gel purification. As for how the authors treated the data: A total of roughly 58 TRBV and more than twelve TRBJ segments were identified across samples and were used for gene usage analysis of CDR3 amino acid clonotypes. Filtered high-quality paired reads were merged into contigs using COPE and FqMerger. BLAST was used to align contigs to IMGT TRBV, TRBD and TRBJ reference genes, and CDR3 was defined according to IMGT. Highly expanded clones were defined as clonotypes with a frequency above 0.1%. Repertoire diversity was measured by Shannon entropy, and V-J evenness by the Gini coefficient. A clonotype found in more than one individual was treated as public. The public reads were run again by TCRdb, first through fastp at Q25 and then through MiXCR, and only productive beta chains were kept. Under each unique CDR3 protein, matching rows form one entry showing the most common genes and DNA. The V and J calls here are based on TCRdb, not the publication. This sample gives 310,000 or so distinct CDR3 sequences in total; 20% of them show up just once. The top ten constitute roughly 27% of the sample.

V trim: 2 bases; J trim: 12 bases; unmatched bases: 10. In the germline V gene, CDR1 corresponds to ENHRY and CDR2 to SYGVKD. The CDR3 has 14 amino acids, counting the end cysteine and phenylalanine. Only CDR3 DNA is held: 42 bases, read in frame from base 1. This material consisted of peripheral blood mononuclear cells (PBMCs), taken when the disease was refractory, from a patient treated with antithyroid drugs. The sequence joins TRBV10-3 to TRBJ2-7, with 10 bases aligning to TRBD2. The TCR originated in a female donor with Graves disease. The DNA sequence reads TGTGCCATCAGTGAGGGGGCTAGCGGGAGATTGGCGTACTTC. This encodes CAISEGASGRLAYF.